The sequence of this T cell receptor beta chain was determined in a study of T cells after yellow fever vaccination. TCRdb processed the 5' RACE reads anew with MiXCR; each CDR3 protein has one entry. Here the sample spans more than 120,000 distinct CDR3 sequences, 7.7% being singletons. This clonotype was detected ten times or more. CDR3 length: 16 amino acids. The TCR comes from a man younger than 45 who received the YFV17D yellow fever vaccine. The chain joins TRBV21-1 to TRBJ2-1; the D call in the table, TRBD2, was not verified against the DNA. TRBV21-1 represents a pseudogene. The specimen was CD4+ T cells sorted from PBMCs, collected 5 days after the yellow fever booster vaccination. The CDR3 DNA sequence: TGTGCCAGCAGCAAAGGGACCCTCAAGGGGTACAATGAGCAGTTCTTC. It codes for CASSKGTLKGYNEQFF.